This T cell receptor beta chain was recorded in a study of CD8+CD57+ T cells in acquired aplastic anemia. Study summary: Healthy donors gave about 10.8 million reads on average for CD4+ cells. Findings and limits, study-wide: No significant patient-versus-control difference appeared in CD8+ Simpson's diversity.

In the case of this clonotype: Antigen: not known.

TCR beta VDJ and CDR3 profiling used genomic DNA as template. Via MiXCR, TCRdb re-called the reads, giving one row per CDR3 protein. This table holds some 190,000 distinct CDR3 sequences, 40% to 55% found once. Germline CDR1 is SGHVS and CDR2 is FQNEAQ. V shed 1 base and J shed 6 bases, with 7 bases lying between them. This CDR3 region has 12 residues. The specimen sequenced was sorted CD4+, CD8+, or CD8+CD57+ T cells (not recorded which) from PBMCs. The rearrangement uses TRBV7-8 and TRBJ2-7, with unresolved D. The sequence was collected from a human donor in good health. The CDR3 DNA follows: TGTGCCAGCAGCTTAGGTTTCGGCGAGCAGTACTTC. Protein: CASSLGFGEQYF.